Shown below are 14 T cell receptor beta chains from a single sample sequenced in a study of blood T cell repertoires in COVID-19. Clones were sequenced by immunoSEQ multiplex PCR, and TCRdb holds only the in-frame ones, with some missing. Here the sample spans approximately 81,000 clones, roughly four fifths being singletons. Sequencing used peripheral blood. These receptors originate from a human donor in a cohort sampled during active COVID-19.

J is TRBJ2-7 and V is TRBV5-1; D not resolved. V was pared by 1 base and J by 0 bases, with 8 bases between. Germline V gives CDR1 SGHRS, CDR2 YFSETQ. The CDR3 is made up of 14 amino acids. Here the CDR3 reads CASSLYGFSYEQYF. CDR3 in DNA: TGCGCCAGCAGCTTGTACGGGTTCTCCTACGAGCAGTACTTC. The full variable domain, in which reference TRBV5-1 and TRBJ2-7 provide the parts outside the CDR3, is KAGVTQTPRYLIKTRGQQVTLSCSPISGHRSVSWYQQTPGQGLQFLFEYFSETQRNKGNFPGRFSGRQFSNSRSEMNVSTLELGDSALYLCASSLYGFSYEQYFGPGTRLTVT.

J is TRBJ2-7 and V is TRBV7-9, with D perhaps matching TRBD1 (6 bases). Trimming removed 5 bases at V and 2 bases at J, with 16 bases between. The CDR3 has 15 residues. CDR1 is SEHNR, CDR2 FQNEAQ, per germline (reference sequence). DNA of the CDR3: TGTGCCAGCAGCCCCCAGGGGCAGGGTGCCTACGAGCAGTACTTC. The encoded protein is CASSPQGQGAYEQYF.

The chain has TRBV19 and TRBJ1-2; D remains unclear. The V gene lost 5 bases and the J gene lost 6 bases, with 25 bases spanning the gap. Germline lookup yields CDR1 LNHDA and CDR2 SQIVND (reference sequence). The length of the CDR3 is 17 residues. The DNA for the CDR3 is TGTGCCAGTAGTCAAGGCGCCCTACAATCGTCAGGTCATGGCTACACCTTC. Translating gives CASSQGALQSSGHGYTF.

The gene calls are TRBV10-1 and TRBJ1-4; 9 positions agree with TRBD1. Germline trimming cut 5 bases from V and 6 bases from J; bases unmatched to any gene: 10. The CDR3 consists of 16 residues. Germline V gene sequence: CDR1 WNHNN, CDR2 SYGVQD (reference sequence). The CDR3 spells CASSTGTGFWDEKLFF. Here the CDR3 DNA reads TGCGCCAGCAGTACCGGGACAGGGTTTTGGGATGAAAAACTGTTTTTT.

The genes are TRBV5-1 and TRBJ2-1; perhaps TRBD1 as D (5 bases). The germline CDR1 and CDR2 sequences are SGHRS and YFSETQ. Between the trimmed V and J ends, which lost 4 bases and 6 bases, there was a span of 14 bases. The CDR3 consists of 14 residues. The CDR3 reads CASSTGHEVNEQFF. In DNA form, the CDR3 reads TGCGCCAGCAGCACCGGACACGAGGTCAATGAGCAGTTCTTC.

The chain employs TRBV6-2 or TRBV6-3 and TRBJ2-3, with 7 bases that match TRBD2. The V gene's germline CDR1 is MNHEY and CDR2 SVGEGT. The V and J ends lost 7 bases and 10 bases, in that order; junction bases with no gene match: 17. The CDR3 contains 15 residues. CDR3 protein: CASTPGGSSGGSQYF. The CDR3 nucleotides read TGTGCCAGCACCCCGGGGGGATCCTCCGGAGGTTCGCAGTATTTT.

J is TRBJ1-2 and V is TRBV2; 7 bases fit TRBD1. Trimming cost V 8 bases and J 0 bases; bases outside gene matches: 9. The germline CDR1 and CDR2 sequences are SNHLY and FYNNEI. This CDR3 is built from 15 residues. CDR3 sequence: CASAQDRTANYGYTF. The DNA for the CDR3 is TGTGCCAGCGCTCAGGACAGGACGGCTAACTATGGCTACACCTTC.

The V and J genes are TRBV9 and TRBJ2-6; D is undetermined. This CDR3 has 16 amino acids. The V and J ends lost 4 bases and 1 base respectively, with 12 bases between them. CDR1 is SGDLS, CDR2 YYNGEE, per germline. The CDR3, as DNA: TGTGCCAGCAGCCCACGAGGCGGTTCTGGGGCCAACGTCCTGACTTTC. As protein: CASSPRGGSGANVLTF.

This clone appeared a single time. The gene calls are TRBV6-2 or TRBV6-3 and TRBJ2-5; no clear D gene. V lost 6 bases to trimming and J lost 5 bases, with 7 bases between them. The CDR3 sequence is 11 residues long. CDR1 MNHEY and CDR2 SVGEGT come from the germline V gene. The CDR3 DNA sequence: TGTGCCAGCAGCGACTGGGAGACCCAGTACTTC. Its translation is CASSDWETQYF.

V usage is TRBV5-1 and J usage is TRBJ2-5; D gene uncertain. Deletions cut 0 bases from V and 0 bases from J, with 9 bases between. Germline CDR1 reads SGHRS; CDR2 reads YFSETQ. CDR3 length equals 15 residues. The DNA of the CDR3 is TGCGCCAGCAGCTTGGGGCCGCAGAACCAAGAGACCCAGTACTTC. Amino acids: CASSLGPQNQETQYF.

This clone showed up just a few times. This chain uses TRBV19 with TRBJ2-7, with 8 bases matching TRBD1. The CDR3 contains 15 residues. CDR1 LNHDA and CDR2 SQIVND come from the germline V gene (reference sequence). V gave up 3 bases and J gave up 5 bases; unmatched junction bases: 9. In nucleotides, the CDR3 is TGTGCCAGTAGTATCCCCGGACAGGGCCTCCACGAGCAGTACTTC. Translation gives CASSIPGQGLHEQYF.

The rearrangement links TRBV7-6 to TRBJ2-3, with 9 bases identical to TRBD2. Germline trimming cut 6 bases from V and 2 bases from J; bases unmatched to any gene: 9. The CDR3 contains 16 residues. Germline values: CDR1 SGHVS, CDR2 FNYEAQ. The CDR3 DNA sequence: TGTGCCAGCAGTTTAATAGCGGGGGTCACCACAGATACGCAGTATTTT. Protein: CASSLIAGVTTDTQYF.

In its sample, this clone was seen many times. The chain links TRBV7-3 to TRBJ2-1; D might be TRBD2 (7 bases). This CDR3 spans 16 amino acids. Germline V gene data show CDR1 as SGHTA and CDR2 as FQGTGA. With 2 bases removed from V and 6 bases from J, the gap between germline ends came to 17 bases. CDR3 sequence: CASSLSRGAVGNEQFF. Written as DNA, the CDR3 is TGTGCCAGCAGCTTATCCCGGGGGGCGGTAGGCAATGAGCAGTTCTTC.

The chain uses TRBV3-1 (or the pseudogene TRBV3-2) and TRBJ1-1, with D possibly matching TRBD1 (6 bases). From germline, CDR1 is LGHDT and CDR2 YNNKEL (reference sequence). This CDR3 has 15 amino acids. Between the trimmed V and J ends, which lost 4 bases and 4 bases, there was a span of 16 bases. CDR3 bases: TGTGCCAGCAGCCGAGGACGGAAAGGGGGCACTGAAGCTTTCTTT. Translated, it gives CASSRGRKGGTEAFF.